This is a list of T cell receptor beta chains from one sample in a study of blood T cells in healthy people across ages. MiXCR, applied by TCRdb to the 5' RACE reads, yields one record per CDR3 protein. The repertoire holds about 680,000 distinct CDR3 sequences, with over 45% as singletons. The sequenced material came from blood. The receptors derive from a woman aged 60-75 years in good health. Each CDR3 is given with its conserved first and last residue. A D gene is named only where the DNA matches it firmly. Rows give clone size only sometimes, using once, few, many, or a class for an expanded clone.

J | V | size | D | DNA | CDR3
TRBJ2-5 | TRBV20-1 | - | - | TGCAGTGCTAGAATCGCGGACCTCAATGAGCAGTACTTC | CSARIADLNEQYF
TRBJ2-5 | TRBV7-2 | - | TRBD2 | TGTGCCAGCAGCTTGGGTGGGATAGCGGGAGAATGGGGAGAGACCCAGTACTTC | CASSLGGIAGEWGETQYF
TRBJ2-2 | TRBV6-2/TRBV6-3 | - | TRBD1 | TGTGCCAGCAGACCCCCGACAGGGGACACCGGGGAGCTGTTTTTT | CASRPPTGDTGELFF
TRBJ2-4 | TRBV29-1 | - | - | TGCAGCGTTGAACTGGACCTAGCCAAAAACATTCAGTACTTC | CSVELDLAKNIQYF
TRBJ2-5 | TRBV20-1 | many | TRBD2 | TGCAGTGCTCAGCGGCTAGCGGCCTCCAGCAAACAGTACTTC | CSAQRLAASSKQYF
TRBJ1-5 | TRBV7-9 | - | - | TGTGCCAGCAGCTTAGAAGGGGGTTATCGGCCCCAGCATTTT | CASSLEGGYRPQHF
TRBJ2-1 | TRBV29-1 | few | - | TGCAGCGTTTCACTAGGAGGGGTATGGGAGTTCTTC | CSVSLGGVWEFF
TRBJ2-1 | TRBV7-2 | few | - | TGTGCCAGCAGCCTTCTCGGGAGACAGGCTGCGAATGAGCAGTTCTTC | CASSLLGRQAANEQFF
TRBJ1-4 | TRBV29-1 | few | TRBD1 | TGCAGCGCCCGACAGGGTTTGGGAGAAAAACTGTTTTTT | CSARQGLGEKLFF
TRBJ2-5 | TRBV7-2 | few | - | TGTGCCAGCAGCTCTGTTGCGGGGCGGCAAGAGACCCAGTACTTC | CASSSVAGRQETQYF
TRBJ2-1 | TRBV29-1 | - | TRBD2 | TGCAGCTCCACACCGGGGGGGGCCACCAATGAGCAGTTCTTC | CSSTPGGATNEQFF
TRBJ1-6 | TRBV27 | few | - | TGTGCCAGCAGTTTTTCCCGGGGAGCACCTAATTCACCCCTCCACTTT | CASSFSRGAPNSPLHF
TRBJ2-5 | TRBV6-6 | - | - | TGTGCCAGCTTCAGGGACAACCGAGAGACCCAGTACTTC | CASFRDNRETQYF
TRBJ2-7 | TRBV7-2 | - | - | TGTGCCAGCAGCATGGCAGGGTCCTACAATGAGCAGTACTTC | CASSMAGSYNEQYF
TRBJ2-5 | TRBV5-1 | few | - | TGCGCCAGCAGCTCTATTGCAGGGGGACTCCAAGAGACCCAGTACTTC | CASSSIAGGLQETQYF
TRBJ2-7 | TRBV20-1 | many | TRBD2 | TGCAGTGCTAGAGATTCAGGGACTAGCGACAACGAGCAGTACTTC | CSARDSGTSDNEQYF
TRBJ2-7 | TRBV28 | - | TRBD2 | TGTGCCAGCAGTTTATCGGCCCCAGCGGGAGTCGAGCAGTACTTC | CASSLSAPAGVEQYF
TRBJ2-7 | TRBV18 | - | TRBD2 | TGTGCCAGCTCACCATCTGAATCAGGGACTAACGGCGAGCAGTACTTC | CASSPSESGTNGEQYF
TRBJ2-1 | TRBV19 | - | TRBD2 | TGTGCCAGTAGTGGGCTAGCGGGAGTAATAGTCGATGAGCAGTTCTTC | CASSGLAGVIVDEQFF
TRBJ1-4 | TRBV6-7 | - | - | TGTGCCAGTATCCCCTCGGACAGAACTAATGAAAAACTGTTTTTT | CASIPSDRTNEKLFF
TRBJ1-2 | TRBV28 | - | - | TGCGCCAGCATTACGGCCTCCGGTCGGGGCTACACCTTC | CASITASGRGYTF
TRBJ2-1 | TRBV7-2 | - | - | TGTGCCAGCAGCTTAGGCGGTTTTGAGTTCTTC | CASSLGGFEFF
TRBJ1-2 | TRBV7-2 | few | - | TGTGCCAGCAGCTTAAGCCGGGGGGCCTATGGCTACACCTTC | CASSLSRGAYGYTF
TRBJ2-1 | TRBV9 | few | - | TGTGCCAGCAGCGTAGAGGTGGGATGGTTAGATGAGCAGTTCTTC | CASSVEVGWLDEQFF
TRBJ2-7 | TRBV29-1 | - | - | TGCAGCGTTGCCCCTTATCTCGAGACAAACTACGAGCAGTACTTC | CSVAPYLETNYEQYF
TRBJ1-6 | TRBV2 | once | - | TGTGCCAGCAGTACAGGGAGCCCCTATAATTCACCCCTCCACTTT | CASSTGSPYNSPLHF
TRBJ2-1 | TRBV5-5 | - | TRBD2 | TGTGCCAGCAGCTTGAGCGGGAGTTACGGTGAGCAGTTCTTC | CASSLSGSYGEQFF
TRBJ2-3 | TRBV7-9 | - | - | TGTGCCAGCACCCCCCCTCCCCTCCCAGATACGCAGTATTTT | CASTPPPLPDTQYF
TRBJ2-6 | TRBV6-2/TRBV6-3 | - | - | TGTGCCAGCAGTTACCCCCAGGAGTTTGGGGCCAACGTCCTGACTTTC | CASSYPQEFGANVLTF
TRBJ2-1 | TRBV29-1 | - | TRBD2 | TGCAGCGTTGAACCGAGACTAGCGGGCTCCTACAATGAGCAGTTCTTC | CSVEPRLAGSYNEQFF
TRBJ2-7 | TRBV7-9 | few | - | TGTGCCAGCCAATCCTGGATCTCGGAGGGCGAGCAGTACTTC | CASQSWISEGEQYF
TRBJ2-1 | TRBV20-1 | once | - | TGCAGTGGCCGAGACGGGGGCGATGAGCAGTTCTTC | CSGRDGGDEQFF
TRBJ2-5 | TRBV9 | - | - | TGTGCCAGCAGCGTCCGCGGGACGGACTACAATGAGCAGTACTTC | CASSVRGTDYNEQYF
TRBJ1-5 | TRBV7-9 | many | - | TGTGCCAGCAGCGTGTCAGGGAATAGCAATCAGCCCCAGCATTTT | CASSVSGNSNQPQHF
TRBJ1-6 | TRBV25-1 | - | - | TGTGCCAGCAGTGTGACGGGCTTTAATTCACCCCTCCACTTT | CASSVTGFNSPLHF
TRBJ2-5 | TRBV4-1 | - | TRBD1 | TGCGCCAGCAGCCAGTGGGGACAGGAGCAAGAGACCCAGTACTTC | CASSQWGQEQETQYF
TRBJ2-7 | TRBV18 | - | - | TGTGCCAGCTCACCACCGGACGGTTTGAGCTCCTACGAGCAGTACTTC | CASSPPDGLSSYEQYF
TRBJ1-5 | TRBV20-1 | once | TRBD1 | TGCAGTGCTAGCGGAGGGACAGCCAATCAGCCCCAGCATTTT | CSASGGTANQPQHF
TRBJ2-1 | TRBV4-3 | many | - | TGCGCCAGCAGCCAAGGTTGGACAGTCAATGAGCAGTTCTTC | CASSQGWTVNEQFF
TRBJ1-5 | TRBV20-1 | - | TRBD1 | TGCAGTGCCAGCACCGACAGGGCCGGGTCTAGCAATCAGCCCCAGCATTTT | CSASTDRAGSSNQPQHF
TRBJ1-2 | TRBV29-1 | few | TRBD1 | TGCAGCGGGCACAGGGGGAATGGAGGCTACACCTTC | CSGHRGNGGYTF
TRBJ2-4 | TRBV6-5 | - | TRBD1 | TGTGCCAGCAGTTGGGACAGGGGGGCCAAAAACATTCAGTACTTC | CASSWDRGAKNIQYF
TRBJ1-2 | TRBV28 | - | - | TGTGCCAGCAGTAAGGGATATGGCTACACCTTC | CASSKGYGYTF
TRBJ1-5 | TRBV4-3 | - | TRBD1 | TGCGCCAGCAGCCGCTACAGGGGTCAGCCCCAGCATTTT | CASSRYRGQPQHF
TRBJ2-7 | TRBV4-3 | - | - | TGCGCCAGCAGCCAAGGAGGCCTCTACGAGCAGTACTTC | CASSQGGLYEQYF
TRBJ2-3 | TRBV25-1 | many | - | TGTGCCAGCTCCAAAGGGGCAGAGACTACAGATACGCAGTATTTT | CASSKGAETTDTQYF